These 27 T cell receptor beta chains share one sample of origin, sequenced in a study of OX40 agonist ivuxolimab in advanced cancers. Method: immunoSEQ multiplex PCR; TCRdb's copy keeps in-frame clones and lacks some. This table has 45,000 to 60,000 clones, about nine tenths appearing once. The source material was CD4+ or CD8+ T cells sorted from blood, sampled in a trial of the OX40 agonist ivuxolimab. Receptors originate from an adult with an advanced solid tumor such as melanoma, head and neck, liver or kidney cancer.

The rearrangement joins TRBV5-4 to TRBJ2-5; 8 nucleotides match TRBD2. In germline, CDR1 is SGHNT, CDR2 YYREEE (reference sequence). V lost 2 bases and J lost 5; bases outside the gene matches: 5. The CDR3 extends over 14 amino acids. CDR3 sequence reads: CASSFRREGETQYF. CDR3 in DNA: TGTGCCAGCAGCTTTAGACGGGAGGGGGAGACCCAGTACTTC.

This rearrangement joins TRBV10-1 to TRBJ2-7; D possibly corresponds to TRBD2 (5 bases). The CDR3 is made up of 14 amino acids. V lost 6 bases, J lost 0 bases, and 12 bases lay in between. In germline, CDR1 is WNHNN, CDR2 SYGVQD (reference sequence). The CDR3 sequence: CASSTTGSSYEQYF. CDR3 in DNA: TGCGCCAGCAGCACGACGGGAAGCTCCTACGAGCAGTACTTC.

This chain uses TRBV5-4 with TRBJ1-2; D not certain. The ends were cut back, 2 bases at V and 4 bases at J, with 12 bases in the middle. Germline assignment: CDR1 SGHNT and CDR2 YYREEE (reference sequence). This CDR3 contains 14 residues. CDR3 sequence: CASSLADPSYGYTF. CDR3 DNA sequence: TGTGCCAGCAGCTTAGCGGACCCCTCCTATGGCTACACCTTC. Complete variable domain (other parts from reference TRBV5-4 and TRBJ1-2): ETGVTQSPTHLIKTRGQQVTLRCSSQSGHNTVSWYQQALGQGPQFIFQYYREEENGRGNFPPRFSGLQFPNYSSELNVNALELDDSALYLCASSLADPSYGYTFGSGTRLTVV.

This clone was found a few times. The chain has TRBV30 and TRBJ2-1; the D gene is possibly TRBD2 (5 bases). CDR3 length equals 13 residues. Germline-derived CDR1 and CDR2 are GTSNPN and SVGIG (reference sequence). Trimming cost V 4 bases and J 1 base, with 8 bases left between them. The CDR3 DNA reads TGTGCCTGGAATAGCGTTTCCTACAATGAGCAGTTCTTC. This translates into CAWNSVSYNEQFF.

This chain connects TRBV7-8 to TRBJ2-3; 12 bases align to TRBD2. From germline, CDR1 is SGHVS and CDR2 FQNEAQ. V was clipped by 2 bases and J by 3 bases; unmatched bases: 18. The length of the CDR3 is 21 residues. This CDR3 reads CASSLRKGGLAGGQRTDTQYF. The CDR3 DNA follows: TGTGCCAGCAGCTTACGCAAGGGAGGGCTAGCGGGGGGGCAGAGGACAGATACGCAGTATTTT. The complete variable domain, with remaining parts taken from reference TRBV7-8 and TRBJ2-3, reads GAGVSQSPRYKVAKRGQDVALRCDPISGHVSLFWYQQALGQGPEFLTYFQNEAQLDKSGLPSDRFFAERPEGSVSTLKIQRTQQEDSAVYLCASSLRKGGLAGGQRTDTQYFGPGTRLTVL.

This chain joins TRBV18 and TRBJ1-1; D is uncertain. The length of the CDR3 is 15 residues. With 1 base removed from V and 1 base from J, the gap between germline ends came to 10 bases. Germline CDR1 is KGHSH and CDR2 is LQKENI. CDR3 coding DNA: TGTGCCAGCTCACCACGGCGACGAGCGAACACTGAAGCTTTCTTT. It translates to CASSPRRRANTEAFF.

This clone was seen once. This chain links TRBV4-1 with TRBJ2-5; D is unresolved. Germline V gene lookup returns CDR1 MGHRA and CDR2 YSYEKL. This CDR3 region has 13 residues. The V end was cut by 2 bases, the J end by 5 bases, with 9 bases between. The CDR3 bases are TGCGCCAGCAGCCAATTTCGCTCCGAGACCCAGTACTTC. It is translated as CASSQFRSETQYF.

Points on this clone: This likely came from a read error, as a far larger clone is one base away. This specimen includes other DNA sequences encoding the same CDR3. V and J are TRBV4-1 and TRBJ1-3, with D uncertain. Germline V gives CDR1 MGHRA, CDR2 YSYEKL. V gave up 3 bases and J gave up 0 bases, with 9 bases separating them. The CDR3 runs to 15 residues. This CDR3 reads CASSQGWNSGNTIYF. CDR3 nucleotides: TGCGCCAGCAGCCAGGGATGGAACTCTGGAAACACCATATATTTT.

V and J are TRBV28 and TRBJ2-7; D is ambiguous. V was cut by 5 bases and J by 4 bases, with 3 bases left in between. This CDR3 spans 10 amino acids. The germline CDR1 and CDR2 sequences are MDHEN and SYDVKM. DNA of the CDR3: TGTGCCAGCAGTCGGTACGAGCAGTACTTC. This encodes CASSRYEQYF.

The V call is TRBV28, the J call TRBJ1-2; a weak D match, TRBD1 (6 bases). The CDR3 totals 12 residues. Germline CDR1 is MDHEN and CDR2 is SYDVKM. The ends were cut back, 10 bases at V and 8 bases at J, with 17 bases in the middle. This CDR3 is CATQIWTVGYTF. The CDR3 DNA reads as TGTGCCACCCAAATTTGGACAGTCGGCTACACCTTC.

This clone was seen a single time. The chain joins TRBV5-1 to TRBJ1-2; TRBD1 agrees at 11 bases. V shed 1 base and J 8 bases; nucleotides not matched to a gene: 4. The length of the CDR3 is 14 residues. The germline V gene has CDR1 SGHRS and CDR2 YFSETQ. DNA of the CDR3: TGCGCCAGCAGCTTGTGGACAGGGGGCAACGGCTACACCTTC. Protein sequence: CASSLWTGGNGYTF.

This chain connects TRBV18 to TRBJ1-4; weak D call: TRBD1 (6 bases). V was trimmed by 3 bases and J by 3 bases, leaving 17 bases between them. CDR1 is KGHSH, CDR2 LQKENI, per germline. The CDR3 is 17 residues long. The DNA for the CDR3 is TGTGCCAGCTCACCTAAGGGTGGGGGCGCATCTAATGAAAAACTGTTTTTT. It translates to CASSPKGGGASNEKLFF.

Only a few counts were recorded for this clone. The chain combines TRBV28 with TRBJ2-3; 8 bases map to TRBD2. The CDR3 sequence is 14 residues long. CDR1 is MDHEN, CDR2 SYDVKM, per germline. V dropped 7 bases and J dropped 6; count of bases not matched to a gene: 9. CDR3 residues: CASTLRTSIDTQYF. In DNA, the CDR3 is TGTGCCAGCACCTTAAGGACTAGCATTGATACGCAGTATTTT.

The chain carries TRBV19 and TRBJ2-1, with 7 bases fitting TRBD2. CDR3 size: 17 residues. Trimming took 2 bases from V and 1 from J; bases not matched to a gene: 8. Germline CDR1 LNHDA, CDR2 SQIVND (reference sequence). In DNA form, the CDR3 reads TGTGCCAGTAGTATACTTAGCGGGTTAAGGTCCTACAATGAGCAGTTCTTC. It codes for CASSILSGLRSYNEQFF.

The genes are TRBV6-5 and TRBJ1-1; 7 bases agree with TRBD1. With V trimmed by 5 bases and J by 6 bases, 3 bases remained unmatched. The germline V gene encodes CDR1 MNHEY and CDR2 SVGAGI. There are 12 residues in the CDR3. For the CDR3, the DNA is TGTGCCAGCAGTCCTACAGGGGCTGAAGCTTTCTTT. The encoded protein is CASSPTGAEAFF.

V is TRBV28 and J is TRBJ2-3, with D perhaps TRBD1 (6 bases). Trimming removed 3 bases at V and 3 bases at J, with 10 bases between. The CDR3 is 14 residues long. Germline V CDR1 and CDR2: MDHEN, SYDVKM. The CDR3 DNA sequence: TGTGCCAGCAGTTTGAGACAGGCAACAGATACGCAGTATTTT. Amino acids: CASSLRQATDTQYF.

This clone has a handful of counts. The V and J genes are TRBV5-1 and TRBJ2-3; no reliable D call. The CDR3 extends over 14 amino acids. The germline gives CDR1 SGHRS, CDR2 YFSETQ. Trimming left V 3 bases short and J 0 bases short, with 8 bases between. CDR3 protein: CASSSTLSTDTQYF. As DNA, the CDR3 is TGCGCCAGCAGCTCCACACTTAGCACAGATACGCAGTATTTT. Using reference TRBV5-1 and TRBJ2-3 for the parts outside the CDR3, the full variable domain is KAGVTQTPRYLIKTRGQQVTLSCSPISGHRSVSWYQQTPGQGLQFLFEYFSETQRNKGNFPGRFSGRQFSNSRSEMNVSTLELGDSALYLCASSSTLSTDTQYFGPGTRLTVL.

The rearrangement links TRBV7-2 to TRBJ1-1; 9 nucleotides align to TRBD1. The CDR3 runs to 13 residues. Germline-derived CDR1 and CDR2 are SGHTA and FQGNSA. The trim removed 5 bases at V and 5 bases at J, leaving 3 bases unmatched. The CDR3 DNA sequence: TGTGCCAGCAGCGTCGGACAGGGGACTGAAGCTTTCTTT. Its protein is CASSVGQGTEAFF.

This rearrangement joins TRBV2 to TRBJ2-6; TRBD2 matches at 13 bases. The germline CDR1 and CDR2 sequences are SNHLY and FYNNEI. There are 15 residues in the CDR3. V shed 6 bases and J 8 bases; nucleotides not matched to a gene: 4. In DNA, the CDR3 is TGTGCCAGCAGGCCGACTAGCGGGGGGTCCAACGTCCTGACTTTC. Translated: CASRPTSGGSNVLTF.

The chain couples TRBV10-3 to TRBJ1-2; 7 bases are shared with TRBD1. The CDR3 consists of 13 residues. Germline CDR1 reads ENHRY; CDR2 reads SYGVKD. V trimming: 6 bases; J trimming: 8 bases; junction bases outside the gene matches: 9. This chain's CDR3 is CAIRVDREDGYTF. The CDR3 bases are TGTGCCATCAGAGTCGACAGGGAGGACGGCTACACCTTC.

In this sample, this clone turned up once. V and J are TRBV11-1 and TRBJ2-1; D remains ambiguous. This CDR3 is built from 11 residues. Germline CDR1 reads SGHAT; CDR2 reads FQDESV (reference sequence). V lost 5 bases and J 5 bases, leaving 4 bases between the germline ends. CDR3 in amino acids: CASSLNNEQFF. CDR3 DNA sequence: TGTGCCAGCAGCCTCAACAATGAGCAGTTCTTC.

The chain has TRBV4-1 and TRBJ2-2; D call uncertain. The CDR3 extends over 17 amino acids. Trimming pared 3 bases from V and 5 bases from J, leaving 19 bases between. CDR1 MGHRA and CDR2 YSYEKL come from the germline V gene. This CDR3 reads CASSQKRMNLETGELFF. CDR3 DNA sequence: TGCGCCAGCAGCCAGAAGAGGATGAACCTTGAAACCGGGGAGCTGTTTTTT.

The chain recombines TRBV18 with TRBJ2-3; D remains unclear. The CDR3 has 13 amino acids. The V end was cut by 3 bases, the J end by 2 bases, with 6 bases between. Germline CDR1 is KGHSH and CDR2 is LQKENI. CDR3 protein: CASSPGTTDTQYF. The CDR3, as DNA: TGTGCCAGCTCACCGGGCACCACAGATACGCAGTATTTT.

The J gene is TRBJ2-1, the V gene TRBV29-1; D is tentatively TRBD1 or TRBD2 (6 bases each). Trimming pared 2 bases from V and 8 bases from J, leaving 10 bases between. The length of the CDR3 is 12 residues. Germline assignment: CDR1 SQVTM and CDR2 ANQGSEA. CDR3 amino acids: CSVERGLDEQFF. The CDR3 region has the DNA TGCAGCGTTGAACGGGGGCTCGATGAGCAGTTCTTC.

The chain couples TRBV5-6 to TRBJ2-6; no clear D gene. This CDR3 comprises 12 residues. Germline CDR1 SGHDT, CDR2 YYEEEE. With 6 bases removed from V and 8 bases from J, the gap between germline ends came to 9 bases. The CDR3 loop reads CASTGSSNVLTF. The CDR3 nucleotides read TGTGCCAGCACAGGAAGTTCCAACGTCCTGACTTTC.

CDR3 nucleotide sequence: TGTGCCAGCACTCTAACAGGGAGAGTCGGCACCGGGGAGCTGTTTTTT. Translating gives CASTLTGRVGTGELFF. J is TRBJ2-2 and V is TRBV2; D is perhaps TRBD1 (6 bases). This CDR3 comprises 16 residues. Trimming shortened V by 7 bases and J by 4 bases, and 19 bases separated the two germline ends. CDR1 and CDR2 from the germline V gene are SNHLY and FYNNEI.

Only one count was recorded for this clone. This chain links TRBV29-1 with TRBJ2-3, with a weak D call TRBD1 (6 bases). The CDR3 totals 15 residues. In germline, CDR1 is SQVTM, CDR2 ANQGSEA. Deletions cut 6 bases from V and 3 bases from J, with 19 bases between. CDR3 DNA sequence: TGCAGCGTACTAGGAACCAGGGGAGAAACAGATACGCAGTATTTT. Encoded protein: CSVLGTRGETDTQYF.